Presented here are 16 T cell receptor beta chains from one specimen sequenced in a study of sequential checkpoint blockade in melanoma. Indicated treatment: randomized to nivolumab then ipilimumab (arm A) or the reverse (arm B). Clones were read by immunoSEQ multiplex PCR, and TCRdb kept only the in-frame ones, dropping some. Of around 15,000 clones listed, under 65% are singletons. Sequenced material: CD8+ T cells sorted from blood (inferred from file names), taken from a patient given nivolumab and ipilimumab in sequence. Receptors were obtained from a human donor with melanoma.

There are a few counts of this clone. The V call is TRBV5-6, the J call TRBJ2-5, with a possible D match to TRBD1 (6 bases). CDR3 length: 13 amino acids. Trimming shortened V by 4 bases and J by 5 bases, and 12 bases separated the two germline ends. Germline V CDR1 and CDR2: SGHDT, YYEEEE. Written as DNA, the CDR3 is TGTGCCAGCAGCCAGGACAGTAGTGAGACCCAGTACTTC. It is translated as CASSQDSSETQYF.

This sequence joins TRBV5-6 and TRBJ2-7; maybe TRBD1 (6 bases). The V end lost 4 bases, the J end lost 3 bases, and 14 bases lay between the germline ends. The CDR3 length is 14 residues. Germline loops: CDR1 SGHDT, CDR2 YYEEEE. CDR3 sequence: CASSQDRLLYEQYF. The CDR3 DNA reads TGTGCCAGCAGCCAAGACAGGTTACTCTACGAGCAGTACTTC.

The chain joins TRBV7-9 to TRBJ2-2; tentatively, D is TRBD1 (6 bases). CDR1 SEHNR and CDR2 FQNEAQ come from the germline V gene (reference sequence). CDR3 length equals 17 residues. The ends were cut back, 4 bases at V and 4 bases at J, with 19 bases in the middle. For the CDR3, the DNA is TGTGCCAGCAGCTACGCAACAGGGTTAGGAGGCACCGGGGAGCTGTTTTTT. Translation: CASSYATGLGGTGELFF.

The chain links TRBV6-1 to TRBJ2-7, with TRBD1 matching over 8 bases. Unmatched junction bases numbered 2, after V lost 2 bases and J lost 2 bases. The CDR3 totals 14 residues. The germline CDR1 and CDR2 sequences are MNHNS and SASEGT. Written as DNA, the CDR3 is TGTGCCAGCAGTGAATTGGGACAGGCCTACGAGCAGTACTTC. Its translation: CASSELGQAYEQYF.

The V and J genes are TRBV4-1 and TRBJ2-1; D is uncertain. This CDR3 contains 17 residues. Germline V lookup: CDR1 MGHRA, CDR2 YSYEKL. With 4 bases removed from V and 4 bases from J, the gap between germline ends came to 20 bases. The CDR3 sequence is CASSPYGGGRAYNEQFF. CDR3 sequence (DNA): TGCGCCAGCAGCCCCTATGGTGGCGGCCGAGCTTACAATGAGCAGTTCTTC.

With regard to this clone: Other DNA sequences in this specimen translate into the identical CDR3. The genes are TRBV12-5 and TRBJ2-7; 15 nucleotides agree with TRBD2. In germline, CDR1 is LGHNT, CDR2 FRNRAP. The junction had 11 bases not matched to a gene; V was cut back by 6 bases and J by 5 bases. This CDR3 comprises 17 residues. The CDR3 nucleotides read TGTGCTAGTGGCAACGACCCGGGACTAGCGGGAGGAAACGAGCAGTACTTC. This sequence encodes CASGNDPGLAGGNEQYF.

The J gene is TRBJ1-3, the V gene TRBV27, with 9 bases that match TRBD1. V was clipped by 5 bases and J by 4 bases; unmatched bases: 6. Germline V gene lookup returns CDR1 MNHEY and CDR2 SMNVEV (reference sequence). The CDR3 sequence is 15 residues long. The DNA of the CDR3 is TGTGCCAGCAGTCCGACCGGGACAGGGGGAAACACCATATATTTT. Encoded protein: CASSPTGTGGNTIYF.

This clone appeared once. The V and J genes are TRBV7-6 and TRBJ1-2; tentative D call: TRBD1 (6 bases). CDR1 is SGHVS and CDR2 is FNYEAQ in the germline V gene. Deletions cut 5 bases from V and 8 bases from J, with 18 bases between. CDR3 size: 14 residues. This CDR3 reads CASSPLPGDVGYTF. CDR3 in DNA: TGTGCCAGCAGCCCATTACCAGGGGATGTCGGCTACACCTTC. Combining the CDR3 with reference TRBV7-6 and TRBJ1-2 gives the whole variable domain GAGVSQSPRYKVTKRGQDVALRCDPISGHVSLYWYRQALGQGPEFLTYFNYEAQQDKSGLPNDRFSAERPEGSISTLTIQRTEQRDSAMYRCASSPLPGDVGYTFGSGTRLTVV.

As regards this clone: At one end, the junction sequence differs from germline, possibly due to a read error. The chain recombines TRBV6-5 with TRBJ2-1, with 11 bases matching TRBD1. This CDR3 contains 16 residues. CDR1 is MNHEY, CDR2 SVGAGI, per germline. CDR3 DNA sequence: TGTGCCAGCAGTTACGCATCGGGACAGGGGGTGGGTGAGCAGCTCTTC. Encoded protein: CASSYASGQGVGEQLF.

As to this clone: The germline gene is not matched at one end of the junction; a read error may be the cause. Within the sample, other DNA sequences also encode this same CDR3. The chain joins TRBV28 to TRBJ1-1, with a possible D match to TRBD1 (5 bases). The CDR3 is 14 residues long. CDR1 and CDR2 (germline): MDHEN, SYDVKM. The CDR3 here is CASSFTQGNTEAFF. In DNA, the CDR3 is TGTGCCAGCAGTTTCACTCAGGGAAACACTGAGGCTTTCTTT.

As for this clone: One end of the junction fails to match germline, which may point to a read error. The V call is TRBV5-3, the J call TRBJ2-7; D is unresolved. TRBV5-3 qualifies as an ORF whose function is uncertain. This CDR3 is built from 13 residues. The CDR3 bases are TGTGCCAGCAGCTTGGGCGCTTCCTACGAGCAGTACTTC. This translates into CASSLGASYEQYF.

The chain carries TRBV4-1 and TRBJ1-1, with 7 nucleotides matching TRBD1. V lost 0 bases to trimming and J lost 3 bases; unmatched junction nucleotides: 4. This CDR3 has 15 amino acids. Germline loops: CDR1 MGHRA, CDR2 YSYEKL. CDR3 protein: CASSQDTGDYTEAFF. The CDR3 coding sequence is TGCGCCAGCAGCCAAGACACAGGGGATTACACTGAAGCTTTCTTT.

The rearrangement joins TRBV4-2 to TRBJ2-3, with 8 bases lining up with TRBD2. Trimming cost V 0 bases and J 2 bases; bases outside gene matches: 10. From germline, CDR1 is LGHNA and CDR2 YNFKEQ. This CDR3 is built from 18 residues. This chain's CDR3 is CASSQDQYAGGPTDTQYF. CDR3 bases: TGTGCCAGCAGCCAAGACCAGTATGCGGGGGGCCCCACAGATACGCAGTATTTT.

The chain couples TRBV19 to TRBJ2-3; the D gene is possibly TRBD1 (5 bases). Germline CDR1 is LNHDA and CDR2 is SQIVND (reference sequence). CDR3 size: 12 residues. V was cut by 5 bases and J by 10 bases, with 13 bases left in between. As DNA, the CDR3 is TGTGCCAGTAGTCACCCAGGGCCCGCGCAGTATTTT. This codes for CASSHPGPAQYF.

This clone has just a few counts. This chain joins TRBV18 and TRBJ1-1, with 7 positions matching TRBD1. J gave up 2 bases and V 2 bases, and 8 bases lay outside the gene matches. Germline lookup yields CDR1 KGHSH and CDR2 LQKENI. The CDR3 covers 16 residues. CDR3 bases: TGTGCCAGCTCACCAGATCCTGACAGGGTAAACACTGAAGCTTTCTTT. Its translation: CASSPDPDRVNTEAFF. Full variable domain (outside the CDR3, taken from reference TRBV18 and TRBJ1-1): NAGVMQNPRHLVRRRGQEARLRCSPMKGHSHVYWYRQLPEEGLKFMVYLQKENIIDESGMPKERFSAEFPKEGPSILRIQQVVRGDSAAYFCASSPDPDRVNTEAFFGQGTRLTVV.

This chain links TRBV29-1 with TRBJ1-1, with 9 positions matching TRBD1. With V trimmed by 6 bases and J by 11 bases, 7 bases remained unmatched. The length of the CDR3 is 11 residues. CDR1 SQVTM and CDR2 ANQGSEA come from the germline V gene. As DNA, the CDR3 is TGCAGCGTCGGACAGGGGAGGACGGCTTTCTTT. Residues: CSVGQGRTAFF.